This T cell receptor beta chain derives from a study of radiotherapy plus CTLA-4 blockade in lung cancer. Here immunoSEQ multiplex PCR was the method, and the copy in TCRdb shows in-frame clones only, minus some. In the table there are some 60,000 clones, 65% to 80% of which are singletons. V dropped 4 bases and J dropped 2; count of bases not matched to a gene: 7. This CDR3 is built from 16 residues. Germline CDR1 MGHRA, CDR2 YSYEKL. Material: peripheral blood, obtained from a patient treated with radiotherapy plus ipilimumab. The rearrangement uses TRBV4-1 and TRBJ2-1, with 8 positions matching TRBD1. This receptor was identified in a human donor with non-small cell lung cancer who had a complete response to radiotherapy plus ipilimumab. The DNA for the CDR3 is TGCGCCAGCAGCCCTGGACAGGGTGTGACCTACAATGAGCAGTTCTTC. It codes for CASSPGQGVTYNEQFF.